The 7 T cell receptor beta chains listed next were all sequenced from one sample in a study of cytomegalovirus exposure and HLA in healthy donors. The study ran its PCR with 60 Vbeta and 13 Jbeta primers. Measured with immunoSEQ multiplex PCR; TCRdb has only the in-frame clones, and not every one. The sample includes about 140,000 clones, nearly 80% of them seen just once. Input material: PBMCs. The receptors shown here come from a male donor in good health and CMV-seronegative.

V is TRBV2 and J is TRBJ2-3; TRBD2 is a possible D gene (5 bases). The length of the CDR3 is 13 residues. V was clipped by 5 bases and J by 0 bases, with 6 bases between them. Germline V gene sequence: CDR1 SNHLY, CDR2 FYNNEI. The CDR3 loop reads CASSPGSTDTQYF. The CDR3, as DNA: TGTGCCAGCAGTCCGGGGAGCACAGATACGCAGTATTTT.

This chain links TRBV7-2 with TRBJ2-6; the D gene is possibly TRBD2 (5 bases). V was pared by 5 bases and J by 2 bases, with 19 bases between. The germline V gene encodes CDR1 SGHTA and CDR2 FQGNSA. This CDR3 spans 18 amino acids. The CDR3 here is CASSVGRGLGTGANVLTF. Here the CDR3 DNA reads TGTGCCAGCAGCGTCGGACGAGGACTGGGGACTGGGGCCAACGTCCTGACTTTC.

The DNA of the CDR3 is TGCGCCAGCAGCTCAGACAACCGCTATGGCTACACCTTC. Amino acids: CASSSDNRYGYTF. The rearrangement uses TRBV5-1 and TRBJ1-2; D not certain. The CDR3 length is 13 residues. Trimming removed 3 bases at V and 4 bases at J, with 10 bases between. Germline CDR1 is SGHRS and CDR2 is YFSETQ.

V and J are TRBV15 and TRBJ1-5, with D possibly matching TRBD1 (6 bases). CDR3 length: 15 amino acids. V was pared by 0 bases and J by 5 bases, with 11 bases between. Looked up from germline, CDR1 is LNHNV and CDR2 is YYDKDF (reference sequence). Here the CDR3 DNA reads TGTGCCACCAGCAGAGATGGGGACAAAGATCAGCCCCAGCATTTT. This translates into CATSRDGDKDQPQHF.

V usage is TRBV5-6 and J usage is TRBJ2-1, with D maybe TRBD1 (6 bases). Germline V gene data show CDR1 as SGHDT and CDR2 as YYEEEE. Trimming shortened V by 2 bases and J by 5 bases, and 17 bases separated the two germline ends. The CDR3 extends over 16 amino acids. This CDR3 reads CASSFDPQGLHNEQFF. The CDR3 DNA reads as TGTGCCAGCAGCTTTGACCCGCAGGGGCTTCACAATGAGCAGTTCTTC.

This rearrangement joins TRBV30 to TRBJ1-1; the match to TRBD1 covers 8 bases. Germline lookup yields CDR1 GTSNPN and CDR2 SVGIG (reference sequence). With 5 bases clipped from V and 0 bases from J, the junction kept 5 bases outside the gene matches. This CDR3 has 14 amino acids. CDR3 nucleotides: TGTGCCTGGGCACGACAGGGGTTGAACACTGAAGCTTTCTTT. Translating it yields CAWARQGLNTEAFF.

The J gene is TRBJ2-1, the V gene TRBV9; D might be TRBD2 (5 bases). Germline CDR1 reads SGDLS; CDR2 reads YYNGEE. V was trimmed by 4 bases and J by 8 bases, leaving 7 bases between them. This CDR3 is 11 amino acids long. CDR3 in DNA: TGTGCCAGCAGCCTCGGGGATGAGCAGTTCTTC. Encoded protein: CASSLGDEQFF. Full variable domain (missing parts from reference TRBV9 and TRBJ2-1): DSGVTQTPKHLITATGQRVTLRCSPRSGDLSVYWYQQSLDQGLQFLIQYYNGEERAKGNILERFSAQQFPDLHSELNLSSLELGDSALYFCASSLGDEQFFGPGTRLTVL.